This entry lists 9 T cell receptor beta chains sequenced from one sample in a study of breast tumors, draining lymph nodes, adjacent tissues. Samples came from axillary lymph nodes draining the breast cancer. TCRdb ran MiXCR on the multiplex PCR reads and lists one entry per CDR3 protein. The data hold about 130,000 distinct CDR3 sequences, with 15% to 20% observed a single time. Sequencing input: axillary lymph node tissue. Source of these receptors: a female donor with breast cancer. Some clones in this sample may be carry-over from other donors' samples.

Worth noting for this clonotype: Since a much larger clone is just one base distant, this may be a read error. The chain joins TRBV19 to TRBJ2-3; perhaps TRBD1 as D (6 bases). CDR1 and CDR2 (germline): LNHDA, SQIVND (reference sequence). The CDR3 runs 16 residues. CDR3 DNA sequence: TGTGCCAGTAGTATAGGGGGGCCGGGGCGCACAGATACGCAGTGTTTT. Translation gives CASSIGGPGRTDTQCF.

This clonotype was observed a handful of times. V gene TRBV18 combines with J gene TRBJ1-5; 7 bases agree with TRBD1. V shed 2 bases and J 6 bases; nucleotides not matched to a gene: 7. The CDR3 is 15 residues long. Looked up from germline, CDR1 is KGHSH and CDR2 is LQKENI. CDR3: CASSPRSGGGQPQHF. DNA of the CDR3: TGTGCCAGCTCACCAAGGTCAGGGGGAGGTCAGCCCCAGCATTTT. Full variable domain (remainder filled in from reference TRBV18 and TRBJ1-5): NAGVMQNPRHLVRRRGQEARLRCSPMKGHSHVYWYRQLPEEGLKFMVYLQKENIIDESGMPKERFSAEFPKEGPSILRIQQVVRGDSAAYFCASSPRSGGGQPQHFGDGTRLSIL.

In its sample, this clonotype was seen a few times. As the CDR3 is not closed by the conserved phenylalanine or tryptophan, this likely results from a read error. The chain employs TRBV5-1 and TRBJ1-6; D gene unclear. V lost 0 bases and J 7 bases, leaving 11 bases between the germline ends. The CDR3 sequence is 15 residues long. CDR1 and CDR2 (germline): SGHRS, YFSETQ. CDR3 nucleotide sequence: TGCGCCAGCAGCTTGGATTGGGGAGAGAATTCACCCCTCCACTCT. As protein: CASSLDWGENSPLHS.

The sample holds many counts of this clonotype. The gene calls are TRBV11-2 and TRBJ2-2; TRBD2 agrees at 12 bases. The germline V gene has CDR1 SGHAT and CDR2 FQNNGV. CDR3 length: 15 amino acids. The junction had 4 bases not matched to a gene; V was cut back by 3 bases and J by 8 bases. The CDR3 region is CASSLLAGGEGELFF. For the CDR3, the DNA is TGTGCCAGCAGCTTGCTAGCGGGAGGGGAAGGGGAGCTGTTTTTT. The whole variable domain, filled in from reference TRBV11-2 and TRBJ2-2, reads EAGVAQSPRYKIIEKRQSVAFWCNPISGHATLYWYQQILGQGPKLLIQFQNNGVVDDSQLPKDRFSAERLKGVDSTLKIQPAKLEDSAVYLCASSLLAGGEGELFFGEGSRLTVL.

Turning to this clonotype: At one end, the junction sequence differs from germline, possibly due to a read error. The V call is TRBV9, the J call TRBJ1-2; 12 positions agree with TRBD1. The CDR3 has 17 amino acids. CDR1 is SGDLS and CDR2 is YYNGEE in the germline V gene. The CDR3 DNA is TGTGCCAGCACCGTAGGGACAGGGGGCCCACCTTTCTATGGCTACACCTTC. Amino acid sequence: CASTVGTGGPPFYGYTF.

This clonotype was picked up a small number of times. The chain couples TRBV27 to TRBJ1-6; 7 nucleotides match TRBD1. Per the germline V gene, CDR1 is MNHEY and CDR2 is SMNVEV (reference sequence). The CDR3 spans 15 residues. Germline trimming cut 5 bases from V and 3 bases from J; bases unmatched to any gene: 4. The DNA of the CDR3 is TGTGCCAGCAGTGCTGGGACAGTCTATAATTCACCCCTCCACTTT. This codes for CASSAGTVYNSPLHF.

This clonotype was seen repeatedly, ten times or more. The CDR3 region is CASKSQGAGYGYTF. As DNA, the CDR3 is TGTGCCAGCAAATCACAGGGGGCGGGCTATGGCTACACCTTC. The chain combines TRBV27 with TRBJ1-2, with 9 bases that match TRBD1. The CDR3 is made up of 14 amino acids. J was trimmed by 4 bases and V by 7 bases; bases with no gene match: 7. Germline V CDR1 and CDR2: MNHEY, SMNVEV (reference sequence).

This sequence joins TRBV5-1 and TRBJ1-5, with a weak D call TRBD1 (6 bases). The V gene lost 0 bases and the J gene lost 5 bases, with 24 bases spanning the gap. Germline loops: CDR1 SGHRS, CDR2 YFSETQ. The CDR3 is 19 residues long. The CDR3 bases are TGCGCCAGCAGCTTGGTTCCTTATACGTCGGGGGCCGCGGATCAGCCCCAGCATTTT. It codes for CASSLVPYTSGAADQPQHF. The full variable domain, its missing parts supplied by reference TRBV5-1 and TRBJ1-5, is KAGVTQTPRYLIKTRGQQVTLSCSPISGHRSVSWYQQTPGQGLQFLFEYFSETQRNKGNFPGRFSGRQFSNSRSEMNVSTLELGDSALYLCASSLVPYTSGAADQPQHFGDGTRLSIL.

This clonotype has a count of ten or more. This chain links TRBV10-2 with TRBJ2-5; the D gene is possibly TRBD1 (6 bases). Trimming removed 6 bases from V and 0 bases from J, with 8 bases in between. The CDR3 covers 13 residues. The germline V gene encodes CDR1 WSHSY and CDR2 SAAADI. CDR3 amino acids: CASSGQNQETQYF. In DNA form, the CDR3 reads TGCGCCAGCAGCGGACAGAACCAAGAGACCCAGTACTTC.